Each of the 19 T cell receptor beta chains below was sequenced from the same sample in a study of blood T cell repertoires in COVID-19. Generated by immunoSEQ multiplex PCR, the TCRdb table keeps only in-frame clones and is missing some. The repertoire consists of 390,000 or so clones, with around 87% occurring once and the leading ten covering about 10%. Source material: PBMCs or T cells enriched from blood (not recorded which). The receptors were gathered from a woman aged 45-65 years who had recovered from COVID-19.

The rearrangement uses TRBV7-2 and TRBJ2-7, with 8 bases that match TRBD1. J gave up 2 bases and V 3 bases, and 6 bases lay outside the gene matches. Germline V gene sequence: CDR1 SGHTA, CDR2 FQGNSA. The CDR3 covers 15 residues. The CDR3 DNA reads TGTGCCAGCAGCTTGCAGGACAGGGCCCCCTACGAGCAGTACTTC. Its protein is CASSLQDRAPYEQYF.

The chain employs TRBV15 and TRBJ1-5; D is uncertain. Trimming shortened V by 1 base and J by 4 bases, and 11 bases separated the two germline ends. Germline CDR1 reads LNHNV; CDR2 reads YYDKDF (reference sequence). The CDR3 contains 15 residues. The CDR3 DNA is TGTGCCACCAGCAGAGGACTGAGGGCAAATCAGCCCCAGCATTTT. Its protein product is CATSRGLRANQPQHF.

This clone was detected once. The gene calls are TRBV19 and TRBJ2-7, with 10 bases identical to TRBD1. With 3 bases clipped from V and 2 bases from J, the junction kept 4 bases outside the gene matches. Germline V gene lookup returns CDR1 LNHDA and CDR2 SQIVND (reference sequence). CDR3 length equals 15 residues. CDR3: CASSIGTGDTYEQYF. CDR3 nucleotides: TGTGCCAGTAGTATCGGGACAGGGGACACCTACGAGCAGTACTTC. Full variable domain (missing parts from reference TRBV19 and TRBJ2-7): DGGITQSPKYLFRKEGQNVTLSCEQNLNHDAMYWYRQDPGQGLRLIYYSQIVNDFQKGDIAEGYSVSREKKESFPLTVTSAQKNPTAFYLCASSIGTGDTYEQYFGPGTRLTVT.

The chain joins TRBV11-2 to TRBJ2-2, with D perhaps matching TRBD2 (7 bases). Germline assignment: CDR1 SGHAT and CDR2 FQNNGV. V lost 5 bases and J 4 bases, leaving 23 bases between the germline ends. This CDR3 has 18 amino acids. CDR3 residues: CASSPGPGGGLVTGELFF. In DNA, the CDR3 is TGTGCCAGCAGCCCCGGCCCAGGCGGGGGCTTGGTCACCGGGGAGCTGTTTTTT.

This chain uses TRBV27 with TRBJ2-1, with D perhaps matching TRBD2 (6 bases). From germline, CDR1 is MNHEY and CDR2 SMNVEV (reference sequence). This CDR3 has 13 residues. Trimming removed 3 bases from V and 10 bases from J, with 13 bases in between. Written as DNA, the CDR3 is TGTGCCAGCAGTTTCTTAGCGGTCGACGAGCAGTTCTTC. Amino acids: CASSFLAVDEQFF.

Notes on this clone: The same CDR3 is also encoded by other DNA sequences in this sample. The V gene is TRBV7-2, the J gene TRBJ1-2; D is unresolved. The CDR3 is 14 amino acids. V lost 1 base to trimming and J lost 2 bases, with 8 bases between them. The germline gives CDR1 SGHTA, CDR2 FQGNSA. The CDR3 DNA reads TGTGCCAGCAGCTTAGAGACGGGAAACTATGGCTACACCTTC. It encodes CASSLETGNYGYTF.

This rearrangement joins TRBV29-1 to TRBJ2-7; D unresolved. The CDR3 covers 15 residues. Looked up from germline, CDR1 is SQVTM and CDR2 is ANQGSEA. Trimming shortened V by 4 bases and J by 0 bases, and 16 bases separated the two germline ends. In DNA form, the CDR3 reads TGCAGCGTTGCGGGTCCACCTACCAGCTCCTACGAGCAGTACTTC. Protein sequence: CSVAGPPTSSYEQYF.

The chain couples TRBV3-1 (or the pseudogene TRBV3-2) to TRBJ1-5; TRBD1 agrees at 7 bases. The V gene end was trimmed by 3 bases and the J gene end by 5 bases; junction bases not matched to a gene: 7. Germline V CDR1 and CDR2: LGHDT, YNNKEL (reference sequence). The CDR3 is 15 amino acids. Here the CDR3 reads CASSQAGTVHQPQHF. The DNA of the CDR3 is TGTGCCAGCAGCCAGGCCGGGACAGTCCATCAGCCCCAGCATTTT.

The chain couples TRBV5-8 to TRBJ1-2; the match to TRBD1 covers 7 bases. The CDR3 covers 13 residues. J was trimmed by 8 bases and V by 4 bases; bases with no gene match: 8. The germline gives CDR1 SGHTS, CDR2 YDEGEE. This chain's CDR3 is CASSVTGLVGYTF. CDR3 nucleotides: TGTGCCAGCAGCGTGACAGGGTTAGTGGGCTACACCTTC.

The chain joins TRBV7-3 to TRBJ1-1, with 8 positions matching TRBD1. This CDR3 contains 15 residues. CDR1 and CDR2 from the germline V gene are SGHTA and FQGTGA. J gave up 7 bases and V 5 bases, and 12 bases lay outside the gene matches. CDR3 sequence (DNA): TGTGCCAGCAGCCAAACCGGGACAGGTTTCCATGAAGCTTTCTTT. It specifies CASSQTGTGFHEAFF. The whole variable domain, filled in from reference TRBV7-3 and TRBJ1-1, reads GAGVSQTPSNKVTEKGKYVELRCDPISGHTALYWYRQSLGQGPEFLIYFQGTGAADDSGLPNDRFFAVRPEGSVSTLKIQRTERGDSAVYLCASSQTGTGFHEAFFGQGTRLTVV.

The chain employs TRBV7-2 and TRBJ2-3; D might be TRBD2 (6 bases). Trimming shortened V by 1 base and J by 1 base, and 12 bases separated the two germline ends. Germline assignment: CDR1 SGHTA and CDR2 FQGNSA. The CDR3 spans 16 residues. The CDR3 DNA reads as TGTGCCAGCAGCTTAGGCGGGAAAAAAGGCACAGATACGCAGTATTTT. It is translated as CASSLGGKKGTDTQYF.

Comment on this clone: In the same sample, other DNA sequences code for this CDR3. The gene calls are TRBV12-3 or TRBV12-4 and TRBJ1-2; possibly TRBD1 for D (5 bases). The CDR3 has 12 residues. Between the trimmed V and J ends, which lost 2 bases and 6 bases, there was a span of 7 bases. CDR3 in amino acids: CASSLQGDGYTF. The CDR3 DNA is TGTGCCAGCAGTTTACAGGGCGATGGCTACACCTTC.

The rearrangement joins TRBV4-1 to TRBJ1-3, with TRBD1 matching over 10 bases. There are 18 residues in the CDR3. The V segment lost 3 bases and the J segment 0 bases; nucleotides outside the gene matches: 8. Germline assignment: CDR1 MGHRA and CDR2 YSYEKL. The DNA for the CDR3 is TGCGCCAGCAGCCATCGCGGGACAGGGGTTTTCTCTGGAAACACCATATATTTT. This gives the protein CASSHRGTGVFSGNTIYF.

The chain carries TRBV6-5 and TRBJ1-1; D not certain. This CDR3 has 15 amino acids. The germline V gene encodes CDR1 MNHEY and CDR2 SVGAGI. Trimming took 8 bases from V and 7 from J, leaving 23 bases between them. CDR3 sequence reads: CASHHERTATIEAFF. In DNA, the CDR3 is TGTGCCAGCCATCACGAGAGGACGGCGACTATTGAAGCTTTCTTT.

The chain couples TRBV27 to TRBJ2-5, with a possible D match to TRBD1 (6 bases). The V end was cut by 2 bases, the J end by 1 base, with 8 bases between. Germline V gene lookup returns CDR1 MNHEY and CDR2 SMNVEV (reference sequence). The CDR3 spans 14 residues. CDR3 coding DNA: TGTGCCAGCAGTTTACAGGGGCCCCAAGAGACCCAGTACTTC. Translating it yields CASSLQGPQETQYF.

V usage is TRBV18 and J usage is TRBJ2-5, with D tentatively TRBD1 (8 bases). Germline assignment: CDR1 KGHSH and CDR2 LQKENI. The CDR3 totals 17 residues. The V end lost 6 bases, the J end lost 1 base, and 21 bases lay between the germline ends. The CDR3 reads CASSDRTGLAAQETQYF. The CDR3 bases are TGTGCCAGCTCGGACCGGACAGGGCTAGCGGCCCAAGAGACCCAGTACTTC.

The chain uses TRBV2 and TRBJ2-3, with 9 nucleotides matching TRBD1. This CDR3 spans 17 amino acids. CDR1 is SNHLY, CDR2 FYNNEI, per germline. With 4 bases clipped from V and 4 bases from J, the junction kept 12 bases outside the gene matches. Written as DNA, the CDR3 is TGTGCCAGCAGTGGGGCGTGGGACAGGGCTTCGCCAGATACGCAGTATTTT. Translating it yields CASSGAWDRASPDTQYF.

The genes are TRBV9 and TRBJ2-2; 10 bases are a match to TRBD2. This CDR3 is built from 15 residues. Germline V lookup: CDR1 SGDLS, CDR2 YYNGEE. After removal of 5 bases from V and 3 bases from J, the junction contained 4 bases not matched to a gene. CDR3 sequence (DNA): TGTGCCAGCAGTTCTAGCGGGGGTTACACCGGGGAGCTGTTTTTT. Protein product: CASSSSGGYTGELFF.

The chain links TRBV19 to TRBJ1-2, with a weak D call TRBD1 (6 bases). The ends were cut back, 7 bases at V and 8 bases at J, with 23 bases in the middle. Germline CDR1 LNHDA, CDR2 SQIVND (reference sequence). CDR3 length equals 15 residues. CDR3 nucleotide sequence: TGTGCCAGTAACAGCAGGGGTGGTATTCTGGACGGCTACACCTTC. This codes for CASNSRGGILDGYTF.